The 3 T cell receptor beta chains presented below share a single source sample, sequenced in a study of identical twins. One entry per CDR3 protein results from TCRdb running MiXCR on the 5' RACE reads. The sample shows 350,000 or so distinct CDR3 sequences, roughly 9% of them seen only once. The sequencing sample was made of naive T cells sorted from blood. The receptor source for this set is a woman in her forties or fifties in good health.

This clonotype was seen more than once but under ten times. The V gene is TRBV4-1, the J gene TRBJ2-7; TRBD2 matches at 9 bases. V was pared by 0 bases and J by 2 bases, with 5 bases of the junction left unmatched. This CDR3 contains 16 residues. CDR1 MGHRA and CDR2 YSYEKL come from the germline V gene. In DNA form, the CDR3 reads TGCGCCAGCAGCCAAGATAGGCGGGAGGGGGCCTACGAGCAGTACTTC. Its translation is CASSQDRREGAYEQYF.

The chain recombines TRBV27 with TRBJ2-7, with 7 bases fitting TRBD2. The CDR3 covers 15 residues. CDR1 is MNHEY, CDR2 SMNVEV, per germline (reference sequence). Trimming took 7 bases from V and 5 from J; bases not matched to a gene: 14. The chain's CDR3 is CASTGGGTVGDEQYF. CDR3 sequence (DNA): TGTGCCAGCACGGGAGGAGGCACCGTAGGGGACGAGCAGTACTTC.

This clonotype was recorded at least ten times. The CDR3 nucleotides are TGTGCCAGCAGCTTTCGGAGAGTACGAGCTGGAAACACCATATATTTT. Translating gives CASSFRRVRAGNTIYF. The chain joins TRBV7-2 to TRBJ1-3; D is undetermined. With 3 bases removed from V and 2 bases from J, the gap between germline ends came to 14 bases. From germline, CDR1 is SGHTA and CDR2 FQGNSA. The CDR3 is made up of 16 amino acids.